This TCR beta chain was retrieved from a study of patients and donors after allogeneic stem cell transplantation. Trimming removed 4 bases at V and 4 bases at J, with 17 bases between. Germline assignment: CDR1 SGDLS and CDR2 YYNGEE. The CDR3 sequence is 15 residues long. TCRdb analysed the RT-PCR reads with MiXCR anew, one entry per CDR3 protein. This sample has around 200,000 distinct CDR3 sequences, with roughly 38% found just once. The rearrangement joins TRBV9 to TRBJ1-2; D may be TRBD1 (6 bases). Input material: blood, either unsorted or a sorted T cell fraction (not recorded which). The TCR sequence derives from a human donor who was either an allogeneic HSCT recipient or a stem cell or donor lymphocyte infusion donor (not recorded which). It is not recorded whose cells these are; they may come from a transplant donor. The CDR3 spells CASSPPGTPPYGYTF. CDR3 coding DNA: TGTGCCAGCAGCCCCCCCGGGACACCTCCCTATGGCTACACCTTC.